This T cell receptor (beta chain) stems from a study of CD8 T cells in Susac syndrome. With random hexamers, reverse transcription was performed on about 0.45 to 1 ug of RNA. One entry per CDR3 protein results from TCRdb running MiXCR on the immunoSEQ multiplex PCR reads. The sample contains under 200,000 distinct CDR3 sequences, 85% to 95% of which appear only once. TEMRA cells were FACS-enriched, while CD8+ and CD4+ T cells were negatively isolated. The germline CDR1 and CDR2 sequences are MNHEY and SMNVEV (reference sequence). V was cut by 2 bases and J by 2 bases, with 10 bases left in between. The CDR3 spans 14 residues.

The sequencing sample was made of CD8+ T cells from PBMCs. This TCR was sampled from a human donor with multiple sclerosis. The J gene is TRBJ2-7, the V gene TRBV27; D call uncertain. The CDR3 bases are TGTGCCAGCAGTTTAGCTTCCCGGACCTACGAGCAGTACTTC. Its protein is CASSLASRTYEQYF.